The 26 T cell receptor beta chains below all came from one sample that was sequenced in a study of cytomegalovirus exposure and HLA in healthy donors. Vbeta (60) and Jbeta (13) primers were used in the PCR. TCRdb's table, derived via immunoSEQ multiplex PCR, lists solely in-frame clones and lacks some. The data contain 100,000 to 150,000 clones, about 74% of them singletons. The sequenced sample consisted of PBMCs. Every receptor here comes from a male donor in good health and CMV-seronegative.

The chain has TRBV6-5 and TRBJ2-7; TRBD1 matches at 8 bases. This CDR3 region has 15 residues. CDR1 and CDR2 from the germline V gene are MNHEY and SVGAGI. The V and J ends lost 6 bases and 5 bases, in that order; junction bases with no gene match: 12. The chain's CDR3 is CASRGTRTGRNEQYF. The CDR3 nucleotides are TGTGCCAGCAGGGGGACTCGGACAGGGAGAAACGAGCAGTACTTC.

This chain links TRBV4-3 with TRBJ1-1; 10 nucleotides match TRBD1. This CDR3 contains 15 residues. The trim removed 3 bases at V and 3 bases at J, leaving 4 bases unmatched. Per the germline V gene, CDR1 is LGHNA and CDR2 is YSLEER. CDR3 sequence reads: CASSHSTGGHTEAFF. The CDR3 DNA follows: TGCGCCAGCAGCCACTCGACAGGGGGCCACACTGAAGCTTTCTTT.

Turning to this clone: Germline and junction disagree at one end, which may indicate a read error. This sequence joins TRBV29-1 and TRBJ1-2, with D possibly TRBD1 on 5 matching bases. The CDR3 has 11 residues. Germline V gene lookup returns CDR1 SQVTM and CDR2 ANQGSEA. The CDR3 here is CSVEGGVITSF. CDR3 DNA: TGCAGCGTTGAAGGGGGGGTTATAACATCCTTC.

Remarks on this clone: The sample contains more than one DNA sequence encoding this CDR3. V gene TRBV6-1 combines with J gene TRBJ1-4; the match to TRBD1 covers 10 bases. The CDR3 is made up of 14 amino acids. Losses at the gene ends were 8 bases for V and 8 bases for J; bases not matched to a gene: 8. Germline CDR1 is MNHNS and CDR2 is SASEGT. The CDR3 protein is CASCQDRGKEKLFF. The CDR3 DNA sequence: TGTGCCAGCTGTCAGGACAGGGGGAAAGAAAAACTGTTTTTT.

This chain connects TRBV2 to TRBJ1-2; D is ambiguous. V gave up 6 bases and J gave up 8 bases, with 22 bases separating them. The CDR3 length is 15 residues. Germline lookup yields CDR1 SNHLY and CDR2 FYNNEI. CDR3 loop: CASRPRDPSGYGYTF. CDR3 nucleotide sequence: TGTGCCAGCAGGCCACGCGACCCCTCGGGATACGGCTACACCTTC.

The rearrangement joins TRBV7-8 to TRBJ2-7, with D maybe TRBD1 (6 bases). The CDR3 runs 16 residues. Looked up from germline, CDR1 is SGHVS and CDR2 is FQNEAQ. V was shortened by 1 base and J by 5 bases, with 18 bases between the two germline ends. CDR3 in amino acids: CASSLVRGSGLDEQYF. The CDR3 DNA reads as TGTGCCAGCAGCTTAGTAAGGGGGTCGGGGTTAGACGAGCAGTACTTC.

The V call is TRBV11-2, the J call TRBJ1-1; D is possibly TRBD1 (6 bases). Germline CDR1 and CDR2: SGHAT and FQNNGV. The CDR3 is 15 amino acids. The V gene lost 4 bases and the J gene lost 0 bases, with 12 bases spanning the gap. As DNA, the CDR3 is TGTGCCAGCAGCTACGAGGGGGGGTTGAACACTGAAGCTTTCTTT. Protein sequence: CASSYEGGLNTEAFF.

V usage is TRBV30 and J usage is TRBJ1-4, with 10 bases aligning to TRBD1. This CDR3 has 17 amino acids. Germline lookup yields CDR1 GTSNPN and CDR2 SVGIG (reference sequence). J lost 2 bases, V lost 2 bases, and 8 bases had no gene match. The CDR3 is CAWSPGQGRRTNEKLFF. For the CDR3, the DNA is TGTGCCTGGAGTCCGGGACAGGGGAGAAGGACTAATGAAAAACTGTTTTTT.

This clone was observed a handful of times. The chain links TRBV18 to TRBJ2-5; D remains ambiguous. In germline, CDR1 is KGHSH, CDR2 LQKENI. The CDR3 covers 14 residues. The V end was cut by 0 bases, the J end by 5 bases, with 10 bases between. The CDR3 protein is CASSPPSVVETQYF. CDR3 bases: TGTGCCAGCTCACCACCGTCGGTAGTGGAGACCCAGTACTTC.

This chain uses TRBV21-1 with TRBJ1-1; the table's D gene call, TRBD1, was not cross checked with the DNA. TRBV21-1 is assigned pseudogene status. CDR3 length: 18 amino acids. CDR3 protein: CASSHRTYPRPMNTEAFF. CDR3 bases: TGTGCCAGCAGCCACCGGACATACCCGCGGCCAATGAACACTGAAGCTTTCTTT.

The chain employs TRBV27 and TRBJ1-2, with 8 nucleotides matching TRBD1. The germline V gene has CDR1 MNHEY and CDR2 SMNVEV (reference sequence). V gave up 4 bases and J gave up 8 bases; unmatched junction bases: 9. The CDR3 covers 14 residues. The CDR3 spells CASSSMGDRFGYTF. The DNA for the CDR3 is TGTGCCAGCAGTTCAATGGGGGACAGGTTCGGCTACACCTTC.

This chain links TRBV27 with TRBJ2-7; D is possibly TRBD1 (6 bases). CDR1 and CDR2 (germline): MNHEY, SMNVEV (reference sequence). This CDR3 region has 14 residues. V shed 6 bases and J shed 8 bases, with 20 bases lying between them. CDR3 amino acids: CASSGQMGSGQQYF. The DNA of the CDR3 is TGTGCCAGCAGCGGACAGATGGGGTCGGGCCAGCAGTACTTC.

The gene calls are TRBV7-9 and TRBJ1-6, with D possibly being TRBD1 (5 bases). V was cut by 5 bases and J by 12 bases, with 17 bases left in between. CDR3 size: 14 residues. Germline V CDR1 and CDR2: SEHNR, FQNEAQ (reference sequence). The CDR3 DNA reads TGTGCCAGCAGCGCGGGGAACAGGCGGGGACCCCTCCACTTT. Its protein is CASSAGNRRGPLHF.

This chain links TRBV2 with TRBJ2-1; 7 nucleotides line up with TRBD2. The junction had 21 bases not matched to a gene; V was cut back by 8 bases and J by 5 bases. Germline V lookup: CDR1 SNHLY, CDR2 FYNNEI. The CDR3 extends over 18 amino acids. The CDR3 coding sequence is TGTGCCAGCTTTCAGTCCCAAAGCAGGCGGGGGTTCAACAATGAGCAGTTCTTC. As protein: CASFQSQSRRGFNNEQFF.

The chain combines TRBV5-4 with TRBJ1-1; 7 bases fit TRBD1. The V gene's germline CDR1 is SGHNT and CDR2 YYREEE (reference sequence). CDR3 length equals 13 residues. J gave up 4 bases and V 5 bases, and 5 bases lay outside the gene matches. CDR3 sequence reads: CASRYGTVTEAFF. DNA for the CDR3: TGTGCCAGCAGATACGGGACAGTCACTGAAGCTTTCTTT.

The gene calls are TRBV7-2 and TRBJ2-5; no definite D call. The CDR3 contains 14 residues. Trimming took 5 bases from V and 4 from J, leaving 14 bases between them. The V gene's germline CDR1 is SGHTA and CDR2 FQGNSA. The CDR3 nucleotides are TGTGCCAGCAGCCTTTCCGACACCCGAGAGACCCAGTACTTC. Its translation: CASSLSDTRETQYF.

The V gene is TRBV13, the J gene TRBJ2-3, with TRBD1 identical over 10 bases. Germline assignment: CDR1 PRHDT and CDR2 FYEKMQ (reference sequence). After removal of 5 bases from V and 4 bases from J, the junction contained 18 bases not matched to a gene. CDR3 size: 19 residues. CDR3 coding DNA: TGTGCCAGCAGCACCCAAATCCCGGGACAGGGGTCGGCGTCAGATACGCAGTATTTT. It encodes CASSTQIPGQGSASDTQYF.

This chain connects TRBV13 to TRBJ2-2; D is perhaps TRBD1 (5 bases). This CDR3 spans 13 amino acids. Trimming stripped 5 bases from V and 6 bases from J, with 10 bases between. Germline values: CDR1 PRHDT, CDR2 FYEKMQ (reference sequence). The CDR3 DNA reads TGTGCCAGCAGCCAAGGGGTAGCCGGGGAGCTGTTTTTT. It specifies CASSQGVAGELFF.

The chain links TRBV29-1 to TRBJ2-2; no definite D call. This CDR3 has 13 residues. The V gene's germline CDR1 is SQVTM and CDR2 ANQGSEA. V lost 5 bases, J lost 6 bases, and 13 bases lay in between. CDR3 nucleotides: TGCAGCGTTCTTAAGACAAGACCCGGGGAGCTGTTTTTT. Translation gives CSVLKTRPGELFF.

The count of this clone is one. The V call is TRBV9, the J call TRBJ2-1, with 13 bases that match TRBD2. Unmatched junction bases numbered 12, after V lost 4 bases and J lost 8 bases. CDR1 and CDR2 from the germline V gene are SGDLS and YYNGEE. This CDR3 has 17 residues. This chain's CDR3 is CASSPNLLAGGPDEQFF. CDR3 in DNA: TGTGCCAGCAGCCCCAACCTACTAGCGGGAGGGCCGGATGAGCAGTTCTTC. The variable domain in full, completed from reference TRBV9 and TRBJ2-1, reads DSGVTQTPKHLITATGQRVTLRCSPRSGDLSVYWYQQSLDQGLQFLIQYYNGEERAKGNILERFSAQQFPDLHSELNLSSLELGDSALYFCASSPNLLAGGPDEQFFGPGTRLTVL.

The chain is built from TRBV11-2 and TRBJ2-1, with 8 bases fitting TRBD2. CDR1 SGHAT and CDR2 FQNNGV come from the germline V gene. This CDR3 has 15 amino acids. V dropped 4 bases and J dropped 5; count of bases not matched to a gene: 7. CDR3: CASSSSGSSHNEQFF. The CDR3 DNA follows: TGTGCCAGCAGCTCGAGCGGGAGTTCCCACAATGAGCAGTTCTTC.

The table lists this clone with a few counts. The rearrangement joins TRBV11-2 to TRBJ2-7; 7 bases map to TRBD2. CDR3 length equals 14 residues. The germline V gene encodes CDR1 SGHAT and CDR2 FQNNGV. V trimming: 1 base; J trimming: 4 bases; junction bases outside the gene matches: 4. CDR3 coding DNA: TGTGCCAGCAGCTTAGCGGGAGGAGTTTACGAGCAGTACTTC. Translated: CASSLAGGVYEQYF.

The chain links TRBV2 to TRBJ2-2; the match to TRBD2 covers 13 bases. The CDR3 contains 18 residues. The germline V gene encodes CDR1 SNHLY and CDR2 FYNNEI. With 4 bases clipped from V and 1 base from J, the junction kept 6 bases outside the gene matches. The CDR3 bases are TGTGCCAGCAGTGTAAGACTAGCGGGGGGCTTGAACACCGGGGAGCTGTTTTTT. Translated: CASSVRLAGGLNTGELFF. Drawing the rest from reference TRBV2 and TRBJ2-2, the complete variable domain is EPEVTQTPSHQVTQMGQEVILRCVPISNHLYFYWYRQILGQKVEFLVSFYNNEISEKSEIFDDQFSVERPDGSNFTLKIRSTKLEDSAMYFCASSVRLAGGLNTGELFFGEGSRLTVL.

The CDR3 sequence: CASSVGAGAKNIQYF. DNA of the CDR3: TGTGCCAGCAGCGTAGGGGCAGGAGCCAAAAACATTCAGTACTTC. This chain links TRBV9 with TRBJ2-4; D not resolved. CDR3 size: 15 residues. V lost 0 bases to trimming and J lost 0 bases, with 7 bases between them. Germline V lookup: CDR1 SGDLS, CDR2 YYNGEE.

The chain recombines TRBV28 with TRBJ2-2; TRBD1 matches at 7 bases. The CDR3 contains 16 residues. With 10 bases clipped from V and 5 bases from J, the junction kept 16 bases outside the gene matches. Germline V gene data show CDR1 as MDHEN and CDR2 as SYDVKM. The CDR3 bases are TGTGCCACGGAGGAAGGGGGCAAGATTGGGACCGGGGAGCTGTTTTTT. Translated, it gives CATEEGGKIGTGELFF.

The V call is TRBV6-5, the J call TRBJ1-5, with 7 positions matching TRBD1. With V trimmed by 7 bases and J by 4 bases, 7 bases remained unmatched. Germline V gene data show CDR1 as MNHEY and CDR2 as SVGAGI. The length of the CDR3 is 14 residues. The CDR3 sequence is CASILTGANQPQHF. CDR3 sequence (DNA): TGTGCCAGCATTCTTACAGGGGCAAATCAGCCCCAGCATTTT.